This T cell receptor beta chain appears in the sequencing data of a study of regulatory T cells in long-lasting Graves disease. The TCR beta library used iRepertoire HTBI primers with Arm-PCR amplification of CDR3. Each CDR3 protein is one row after TCRdb ran MiXCR on the multiplex PCR reads. The sample contains 530,000 or so distinct CDR3 sequences, approximately 13% of which appear only once. This sample's time point: newly diagnosed GD, antithyroid drugs for less than 3 months. The authors made the TCR library using RNA they extracted from PBMCs. The table lists this clonotype with many counts. This sample also appeared in a second study, on T cells in Graves' hyperthyroidism and ophthalmopathy. In that study: In patients aged 18 to 65, hyperthyroidism was newly diagnosed, with duration under 2 months.

The source is a man aged 30 to 39 with Graves disease. The sample in question was peripheral blood mononuclear cells (PBMCs), obtained at new diagnosis, from a patient treated with antithyroid drugs.

The CDR3 DNA sequence: TGTGCCAGCAGTCCGGACAGTACCGAGCAGTACTTC. This gives the protein CASSPDSTEQYF. The gene calls are TRBV12-3 or TRBV12-4 and TRBJ2-7, with D maybe TRBD1 (6 bases). Trimming took off 5 bases at V and 6 bases at J, with 11 bases between the two ends. The CDR3 extends over 12 amino acids.